The 13 T cell receptor beta chains given below trace back to one sample, sequenced in a study of cytomegalovirus exposure and HLA in healthy donors. It was with 60 Vbeta and 13 Jbeta primers that the PCR ran. Profiling relied on immunoSEQ multiplex PCR, and the TCRdb table lists in-frame clones only, not all of them. Of about 110,000 clones in the sample, roughly 71% were seen once. What was sequenced was PBMCs. All receptors derive from a man between 40 and 49 years old in good health and CMV-seropositive.

This chain joins TRBV19 and TRBJ1-2; maybe TRBD1 (6 bases). The CDR3 is made up of 16 amino acids. Germline CDR1 reads LNHDA; CDR2 reads SQIVND (reference sequence). V lost 7 bases to trimming and J lost 5 bases, with 23 bases between them. CDR3 nucleotides: TGTGCCAGTACCACCCCCCGGGGGGCGCGAGGTTATGGCTACACCTTC. This sequence encodes CASTTPRGARGYGYTF.

Points on this clone: The junction shows a germline mismatch at one end, possibly a read error. The rearrangement uses TRBV9 and TRBJ2-1; TRBD1 matches 7 bases. CDR1 SGDLS and CDR2 YYNGEE come from the germline V gene. The CDR3 is 14 amino acids. For the CDR3, the DNA is TGTGTCAGCAGCGGTCGGGACAGATACAATGAGCAGTTCTTC. Protein sequence: CVSSGRDRYNEQFF.

Written as DNA, the CDR3 is TGTGCCACTGGCCTACTAGCGAACGAGCAGTACTTC. Translated: CATGLLANEQYF. The genes are TRBV5-4 and TRBJ2-7, with 7 bases fitting TRBD2. Germline CDR1 is SGHNT and CDR2 is YYREEE (reference sequence). The CDR3 is made up of 12 amino acids. Germline trimming cut 9 bases from V and 5 bases from J; bases unmatched to any gene: 8. Full variable domain (remainder filled in from reference TRBV5-4 and TRBJ2-7): ETGVTQSPTHLIKTRGQQVTLRCSSQSGHNTVSWYQQALGQGPQFIFQYYREEENGRGNFPPRFSGLQFPNYSSELNVNALELDDSALYLCATGLLANEQYFGPGTRLTVT.

In this sample, this clone turned up once. The rearrangement links TRBV5-5 to TRBJ2-2; D unclear. Trimming took 2 bases from V and 0 from J, leaving 8 bases between them. Germline CDR1 and CDR2: SGHKS and YYEKEE (reference sequence). The CDR3 extends over 15 amino acids. In DNA, the CDR3 is TGTGCCAGCAGCTTCGGTGCCTCGAACACCGGGGAGCTGTTTTTT. Translated, it gives CASSFGASNTGELFF.

The chain carries TRBV6-5 and TRBJ1-1; D remains ambiguous. Trimming stripped 6 bases from V and 1 base from J, with 9 bases between. CDR1 and CDR2 from the germline V gene are MNHEY and SVGAGI. The CDR3 is made up of 13 amino acids. The CDR3 spells CASRRVENTEAFF. In DNA form, the CDR3 reads TGTGCCAGCAGACGCGTAGAGAACACTGAAGCTTTCTTT.

The genes are TRBV10-2 and TRBJ1-1, with TRBD1 identical over 8 bases. The CDR3 has 14 amino acids. Germline V gene lookup returns CDR1 WSHSY and CDR2 SAAADI. With 5 bases clipped from V and 5 bases from J, the junction kept 7 bases outside the gene matches. The CDR3 DNA reads as TGCGCCAGCAGTCGGACAGGGCTAGCGACTGAAGCTTTCTTT. Protein: CASSRTGLATEAFF.

The chain couples TRBV5-1 to TRBJ2-3; 8 nucleotides match TRBD1. CDR3 length: 14 amino acids. J gave up 4 bases and V 4 bases, and 5 bases lay outside the gene matches. Germline V gene data show CDR1 as SGHRS and CDR2 as YFSETQ. CDR3 sequence (DNA): TGCGCCAGCAGCCCTGGACAGGGCCCAGATACGCAGTATTTT. Its protein product is CASSPGQGPDTQYF.

CDR3 DNA sequence: TGTGCCAGCAGCTCACACCACGAGCAGTACTTC. This sequence encodes CASSSHHEQYF. The V and J genes are TRBV7-2 and TRBJ2-7; D unclear. Trimming took off 4 bases at V and 5 bases at J, with 6 bases between the two ends. Germline CDR1 reads SGHTA; CDR2 reads FQGNSA. This CDR3 is 11 amino acids long.

A word on this clone: This specimen includes other DNA sequences encoding the same CDR3. The chain recombines TRBV9 with TRBJ2-1; 11 bases align to TRBD2. The J segment lost 7 bases and the V segment lost 2 bases, leaving 5 bases of the junction unmatched. The CDR3 length is 15 residues. From germline, CDR1 is SGDLS and CDR2 YYNGEE. The CDR3 DNA is TGTGCCAGCAGCGTTAGCGGGAGGGCCGGGAATGAGCAGTTCTTC. Amino acid sequence: CASSVSGRAGNEQFF. The full variable domain, with the rest looked up from reference TRBV9 and TRBJ2-1, is DSGVTQTPKHLITATGQRVTLRCSPRSGDLSVYWYQQSLDQGLQFLIQYYNGEERAKGNILERFSAQQFPDLHSELNLSSLELGDSALYFCASSVSGRAGNEQFFGPGTRLTVL.

This clone was found a few times. In nucleotides, the CDR3 is TGTGCCAGCAGCGTAGACGGGACGCAGTATTTT. It is translated as CASSVDGTQYF. The chain joins TRBV9 to TRBJ2-3; D gene unclear. Germline V CDR1 and CDR2: SGDLS, YYNGEE. V lost 0 bases and J 9 bases, leaving 5 bases between the germline ends. The CDR3 totals 11 residues.

V and J are TRBV7-2 and TRBJ1-2; D call uncertain. Trimming stripped 7 bases from V and 4 bases from J, with 19 bases between. This CDR3 is built from 15 residues. CDR1 and CDR2 from the germline V gene are SGHTA and FQGNSA. Here the CDR3 DNA reads TGTGCCAGCAACCAGTACCACACATCCTCCTATGGCTACACCTTC. The encoded protein is CASNQYHTSSYGYTF.

The rearrangement uses TRBV29-1 and TRBJ2-5; 7 bases are shared with TRBD1. Germline CDR1 SQVTM, CDR2 ANQGSEA. This CDR3 has 13 amino acids. With 6 bases clipped from V and 5 bases from J, the junction kept 9 bases outside the gene matches. As DNA, the CDR3 is TGCAGCGTCATACAGGGGTTTTGGGAGACCCAGTACTTC. It translates to CSVIQGFWETQYF.

This rearrangement joins TRBV4-1 to TRBJ1-1, with D unresolved. The CDR3 spans 13 residues. CDR1 and CDR2 from the germline V gene are MGHRA and YSYEKL. V was cut by 3 bases and J by 4 bases, with 9 bases left in between. The CDR3 is CASSQGSFTEAFF. The DNA of the CDR3 is TGCGCCAGCAGCCAGGGCAGCTTCACTGAAGCTTTCTTT.